This T cell receptor beta chain was captured in a study of regulatory T cells in long-lasting Graves disease. Findings of the study overall: There were preferences for TRBV28, TRBJ1-2 and TRBJ2-5 in persistent disease.

This clonotype appeared many times. The antigen is undetermined. Relying on iRepertoire HTBI primers and Arm-PCR of CDR3 regions, the team built TCR beta libraries. Per the authors' pipeline: The samples yielded approximately 62 TRBV and roughly 15 TRBJ segments. TCRdb passed the multiplex PCR reads through MiXCR, listing each CDR3 protein once. What appears here as the V and J calls and clone size reflects TCRdb's work, not the paper's. The table shows hundreds of thousands of distinct CDR3 sequences, with around an eighth occurring only once. Stated time point: newly diagnosed GD, antithyroid drugs for less than 3 months. PBMCs were the source of the RNA used for TCR sequencing. This CDR3 has 14 amino acids. Trimming removed 6 bases from V and 8 bases from J; junction bases left unmatched: 10. This same sample was also taken into another study, of T cells in Graves' hyperthyroidism and ophthalmopathy.

The TCR was taken from a man aged 30 to 45 with Graves disease. The sequencing used peripheral blood mononuclear cells (PBMCs), collected at new diagnosis, from a patient treated with antithyroid drugs. The rearrangement uses TRBV12-3 or TRBV12-4 and TRBJ2-4; TRBD2 aligns across 7 bases. CDR3 protein: CASSSGGGSDIQYF. As DNA, the CDR3 is TGTGCCAGCAGCTCGGGTGGCGGGAGTGACATTCAGTACTTC.